The rows below give T cell receptor beta chains drawn from one sample of a study of T cell repertoires in cytomegalovirus infection. TCRdb ran MiXCR on the reads and lists one entry per CDR3 protein. The sample yields approximately 150,000 distinct CDR3 sequences, 17% seen once. Material for sequencing was CD8+ T cells from PBMCs. The receptors were sampled from a human donor in good health (CMV status not recorded). Some clones in this sample may be carry-over from other donors' samples. Both conserved end residues are part of each CDR3. Fields, in order: J gene, D gene, clone size, V gene, CDR3 DNA, CDR3 protein. A D gene is named only where the DNA matches it firmly. The size entry is marked missing in some rows and otherwise reads once, few, many or a size class.

J: TRBJ2-7
D: .
size: few
V: TRBV20-1
DNA: TGCAGTGCTAGGAACTCGGGCAGCTACGAGCAGTACTTC
CDR3: CSARNSGSYEQYF

J: TRBJ2-1
D: .
size: few
V: TRBV6-2/TRBV6-3
DNA: TGTGCCAGCAGTTACCTACAGGTCGACACGTACAATGAGCAGTTCTTC
CDR3: CASSYLQVDTYNEQFF

J: TRBJ2-2
D: .
size: .
V: TRBV15
DNA: TGTGCCACCAGCAGAGTCCAGTCCGCGAACACCGGGGAGCTGTTTTTT
CDR3: CATSRVQSANTGELFF

J: TRBJ1-3
D: .
size: .
V: TRBV7-9
DNA: TGTGCCAGCAGCGGAGGGGGGGGGTTCTTCTCTGGAAACACCATATATTTT
CDR3: CASSGGGGFFSGNTIYF

J: TRBJ1-1
D: .
size: few
V: TRBV7-6
DNA: TGTGCCAGCAGCTCGGGCCGGGGGAACACTGAAGCTTTCTTT
CDR3: CASSSGRGNTEAFF

J: TRBJ2-7
D: .
size: .
V: TRBV7-2
DNA: TGTGCCAGCAGCTTGAGGGGTAGGGACTACGAGCAGTACTTC
CDR3: CASSLRGRDYEQYF

J: TRBJ2-7
D: .
size: few
V: TRBV20-1
DNA: TGCAGTGCTCTACAGGGTACTTCCTACGAGCAGTACTTC
CDR3: CSALQGTSYEQYF

J: TRBJ1-1
D: .
size: few
V: TRBV7-2
DNA: TGTGCCAGCAGCCCCGCCGACAGATATTACACTGAAGCTTTCTTT
CDR3: CASSPADRYYTEAFF

J: TRBJ2-2
D: .
size: few
V: TRBV20-1
DNA: TGCAGTGCTAGAGAAGGGGAAAACAGGGAGAACACCGGGGAGCTGTTTTTT
CDR3: CSAREGENRENTGELFF

J: TRBJ2-1
D: TRBD1
size: .
V: TRBV5-6
DNA: TGTGCCAGCAGCTTTCGGACAGGGGTTGGGCAGTTCTTC
CDR3: CASSFRTGVGQFF

J: TRBJ2-7
D: .
size: few
V: TRBV7-2
DNA: TGTGCCAGCAGCCCCTCGGACCGTACAGACTATTACGAGCAGTACTTC
CDR3: CASSPSDRTDYYEQYF

J: TRBJ2-5
D: .
size: few
V: TRBV6-2/TRBV6-3
DNA: TGTGCCAGCAGCCTAGGTTGGAGGGAGACCCAGTACTTC
CDR3: CASSLGWRETQYF

J: TRBJ2-2
D: TRBD1
size: few
V: TRBV11-2
DNA: TGTGCCAGCGAGGAAGGGGGCGTTGGCACCGGGGAGCTGTTTTTT
CDR3: CASEEGGVGTGELFF

J: TRBJ2-1
D: .
size: few
V: TRBV7-2
DNA: TGTGCCAGCAGTCAGAAGCAGACTGATGAGCAGTTCTTC
CDR3: CASSQKQTDEQFF

J: TRBJ2-1
D: .
size: few
V: TRBV6-2/TRBV6-3
DNA: TGTGCCAGCAGTTACGGGGCAACCTCGGGCTTCTCCTACAATGAGCAGTTCTTC
CDR3: CASSYGATSGFSYNEQFF

J: TRBJ2-7
D: TRBD1
size: .
V: TRBV7-9
DNA: TGTGCCAGCAGATCTGACAGGGGGCGCCTCTACGAGCAGTACTTC
CDR3: CASRSDRGRLYEQYF

J: TRBJ2-1
D: .
size: medium-sized
V: TRBV7-8
DNA: TGTGCCAGCAGCTTGAGGACAGCAAGCTCCTACAATGAGCAGTTCTTC
CDR3: CASSLRTASSYNEQFF

J: TRBJ1-2
D: .
size: .
V: TRBV29-1
DNA: TGCAGCGTTGAAGGAAGGACCCTGGGGGGCTACACCTTC
CDR3: CSVEGRTLGGYTF

J: TRBJ2-1
D: .
size: .
V: TRBV5-1
DNA: TGCGCCAGCAGCTGGGGGACCGGGGGCCGAACTGGCGAGCAGTTCTTC
CDR3: CASSWGTGGRTGEQFF

J: TRBJ2-7
D: .
size: .
V: TRBV14
DNA: TGTGCCAGCAGCCAAGACTTTGATACCTACGAGCAGTACTTC
CDR3: CASSQDFDTYEQYF

J: TRBJ1-4
D: .
size: few
V: TRBV4-1
DNA: TGCGCCAGCAGCTACCTGGCGTTGGGCTTTACTGAAAAACTGTTTTTT
CDR3: CASSYLALGFTEKLFF

J: TRBJ2-5
D: TRBD2
size: .
V: TRBV28
DNA: TGTGCCAGCGGCGAGACTAGCGGGAATAGAGAGACCCAGTACTTC
CDR3: CASGETSGNRETQYF

J: TRBJ2-1
D: .
size: .
V: TRBV5-5
DNA: TGTGCCAGCAGCTTCTGGACGATATACAATGAGCAGTTCTTC
CDR3: CASSFWTIYNEQFF

J: TRBJ1-1
D: .
size: few
V: TRBV28
DNA: TGTGCCACCGGACAGATGAACACTGAAGCTTTCTTT
CDR3: CATGQMNTEAFF

J: TRBJ2-3
D: .
size: .
V: TRBV7-8
DNA: TGTGCCAGCAGCGCCCCGCAGGGGGGGCGCACAGATACGCAGTATTTT
CDR3: CASSAPQGGRTDTQYF

J: TRBJ1-5
D: TRBD1
size: .
V: TRBV7-9
DNA: TGTGCCAGCAGCTCCGTTCGACAGGGGGCGAATCAGCCCCAGCATTTT
CDR3: CASSSVRQGANQPQHF

J: TRBJ1-2
D: TRBD1
size: .
V: TRBV12-3/TRBV12-4
DNA: TGTGCCAGCAGTACAGGGGGCGCCTATGGCTACACCTTC
CDR3: CASSTGGAYGYTF

J: TRBJ2-1
D: TRBD2
size: .
V: TRBV6-2/TRBV6-3
DNA: TGTGCCAGCAGTTTCCTAGCGGGAGGAGGGTACACGAATGAGCAGTTCTTC
CDR3: CASSFLAGGGYTNEQFF

J: TRBJ2-1
D: .
size: .
V: TRBV24-1
DNA: TGTGCCACCAGTGAGTACTACGGTGAGCAGTTCTTC
CDR3: CATSEYYGEQFF

J: TRBJ2-2
D: .
size: .
V: TRBV5-6
DNA: TGTGCCAGCAGCTTGGGGGTTTTGTCCGGGGAGCTGTTTTTT
CDR3: CASSLGVLSGELFF

J: TRBJ2-7
D: TRBD2
size: .
V: TRBV7-6
DNA: TGTGCCAGCAGCTTATCCGCTAGCGGGAGGACGAGCTCCTACGAGCAGTACTTC
CDR3: CASSLSASGRTSSYEQYF